The 14 T cell receptor beta chains listed next were all sequenced from one sample in a study of tumor-infiltrating lymphocytes in primary liver carcinoma. Unsorted bulk tissue, about 19-32 mg of it, served as the source for co-extraction of RNA and DNA. Making TCR beta cDNA involved around 510 ng total RNA and a constant-region primer. Three nested multiplex PCR rounds, a slightly modified ARM-PCR, produced the libraries for TCR beta. Use of TRBV1-TRBV30 forward primers with a C-beta reverse primer characterized the first two PCR rounds, which lasted around 9 cycles each. A single record per CDR3 protein comes from TCRdb applying MiXCR to the multiplex PCR reads. Found here are fewer than 250,000 distinct CDR3 sequences, around 81% of them singletons; the top ten hold roughly 20%. Specimen: tumor tissue from primary liver carcinoma. The receptors here all came from a man aged 40-49 years with primary liver carcinoma and hepatitis B virus infection.

To note about this clonotype: One end of the junction varies from germline; a read error may be responsible. V gene TRBV29-1 combines with J gene TRBJ1-5; 7 bases map to TRBD1. The CDR3 runs to 14 residues. Germline V gene lookup returns CDR1 SQVTM and CDR2 ANQGSEA. CDR3 coding DNA: TGCAGCGTAGTGACAGGGAGTAAAAGTCGGCCCCAGCATTTC. Translated: CSVVTGSKSRPQHF.

On this clonotype itself: One end of the junction is discordant with germline, which a read error may explain. CDR3 nucleotide sequence: TGTGCCAGCACCCTGACTAGCGGGAAGACCGGGGAACTGTTTTTT. Translation gives CASTLTSGKTGELFF. The chain links TRBV12-3 or TRBV12-4 to TRBJ2-2; TRBD2 matches at 11 bases. The CDR3 length is 15 residues.

Comments on this clonotype: This may arise from a read error, as a much more abundant clone is one base away. The V gene is TRBV6-4, the J gene TRBJ2-2, with a possible D match to TRBD2 (5 bases). This CDR3 is built from 15 residues. Germline lookup yields CDR1 MRHNA and CDR2 SNTAGT. The CDR3 DNA reads as TGTGCCAGCAGTGAGGACGAGTCGAACACCGGGGAGCTGTATTTT. Translating it yields CASSEDESNTGELYF.

A note on this clonotype: In this CDR3 the conserved last residue, phenylalanine or tryptophan, is missing, so a read error is likely. The chain links TRBV6-1 to TRBJ1-4, with no clear D. This CDR3 has 14 residues. The V gene lost 8 bases and the J gene lost 1 base, with 11 bases spanning the gap. CDR1 is MNHNS, CDR2 SASEGT, per germline. The CDR3 reads CASAIGITNEKLFL. The DNA for the CDR3 is TGTGCCAGCGCTATCGGTATAACTAATGAAAAACTGTTTTTA.

On this clonotype: Since no conserved phenylalanine or tryptophan closes the CDR3, a read error is the likely cause. The limits of the CDR3 on the DNA are not certain, so only TCRdb's listed CDR3 is given. The chain is built from TRBV6-1 and TRBJ1-2; the table's D gene call, TRBD1, was not cross checked with the DNA. Including both end residues, the CDR3 is 12 amino acids long. From germline, CDR1 is MNHNS and CDR2 SASEGT. CDR3 residues: CASSEGRGRITL.

On this clonotype: Compared with germline, one end of the junction differs, possibly owing to a read error. The rearrangement uses TRBV11-2 and TRBJ2-7; perhaps TRBD1 as D (6 bases). Germline V gene sequence: CDR1 SGHAT, CDR2 FQNNGV. The CDR3 has 14 residues. CDR3 in amino acids: CTSSPSGQPYDQYF. DNA of the CDR3: TGTACCAGCAGCCCCTCCGGACAGCCCTACGACCAGTACTTC.

As to this clonotype: Sequence at one end of the junction differs from germline and may be a read error. The CDR3 DNA sequence: TGTGCCAGCAACCCAGGATTAGTGGGAACAGATACGCATTATTTT. Translating it yields CASNPGLVGTDTHYF. The rearrangement uses TRBV6-5 and TRBJ2-3, with D uncertain. This CDR3 has 15 amino acids. Germline lookup yields CDR1 MNHEY and CDR2 SVGAGI.

This clonotype has just one count. A read error may explain this, as a much larger clone is one base away. The chain couples TRBV30 to TRBJ2-7, with unresolved D. V lost 4 bases, J lost 5 bases, and 12 bases lay in between. The CDR3 is 12 amino acids. Germline CDR1 is GTSNPN and CDR2 is SVGIG (reference sequence). CDR3 amino acids: CAWNGEPDEQYF. CDR3 nucleotide sequence: TGTGCCTGGAATGGGGAACCAGACGAGCAGTACTTC.

This clonotype was observed a few times. The chain combines TRBV6-2 or TRBV6-3 with TRBJ1-1; D uncertain. Germline V lookup: CDR1 MNHEY, CDR2 SVGEGT. The CDR3 is made up of 14 amino acids. V was clipped by 6 bases and J by 0 bases, with 11 bases between them. The CDR3 loop is CASRLLGLNTEAFF. CDR3 nucleotides: TGTGCCAGCAGATTGTTAGGTCTGAACACTGAAGCTTTCTTT.

This clonotype was recorded many times. This sequence joins TRBV29-1 and TRBJ2-7; either TRBD1 or TRBD2 may fit D (5 bases each). Trimming pared 7 bases from V and 0 bases from J, leaving 16 bases between. Germline lookup yields CDR1 SQVTM and CDR2 ANQGSEA. The CDR3 has 14 residues. For the CDR3, the DNA is TGCAGCGCAAGGGGTCGAGGGAGCTCCTACGAGCAGTACTTC. This translates into CSARGRGSSYEQYF.

The V call is TRBV6-7, the J call TRBJ2-7, with 8 bases that match TRBD2. TRBV6-7 is an ORF; its function is uncertain. This CDR3 has 15 residues. With V trimmed by 7 bases and J by 5 bases, 13 bases remained unmatched. DNA of the CDR3: TGTGCCAGCAAGGGTTTTAGCGGGAATCAGGACGAGCAGTACTTC. Protein sequence: CASKGFSGNQDEQYF.

V usage is TRBV4-2 and J usage is TRBJ2-3; 8 bases line up with TRBD2. The length of the CDR3 is 20 residues. V dropped 3 bases and J dropped 1; count of bases not matched to a gene: 18. Germline loops: CDR1 LGHNA, CDR2 YNFKEQ. The CDR3 here is CASSHLQGNSGIERTDTQYF. CDR3 coding DNA: TGTGCCAGCAGCCATCTCCAGGGGAATAGCGGGATCGAACGCACAGATACGCAGTATTTT.

The chain is built from TRBV12-3 or TRBV12-4 and TRBJ2-1; D may be TRBD1 (5 bases). The V end was cut by 10 bases, the J end by 12 bases, with 16 bases between. This CDR3 comprises 11 residues. CDR3 DNA: TGTGCCATCAATGCAGGGATAGGGCAGTTCTTC. This gives the protein CAINAGIGQFF.

This clonotype was detected once. A much larger clone differs from this one at a single base, so this may be a read error. The chain joins TRBV28 to TRBJ1-6, with a weak D call TRBD1 (5 bases). The CDR3 extends over 15 amino acids. V lost 3 bases and J lost 8, with 14 bases in between. Germline values: CDR1 MDHEN, CDR2 SYDVKM. This CDR3 reads CASSLQGKWDSPLHF. The DNA for the CDR3 is TGTGCCAGCAGTTTGCAGGGAAAGTGGGATTCACCCCTCCACTTT.